The T cell receptor (beta chain) under discussion was sequenced for a study of CD8 T cells in Susac syndrome. Study-level results: Only a relatively small number of individuals were included in the TCR sequencing and HLA analysis.

The count of this clonotype is one. Its antigen is undetermined. RNA was extracted with the RNeasy kit, and a quantity of roughly 0.5 to 1 ug was reverse transcribed using random hexamers. The method of amplification for TCR beta CDR3 was immunoSEQ multiplex PCR, covering 54 Vbeta and 13 Jbeta. From the immunoSEQ multiplex PCR reads, TCRdb called clonotypes with MiXCR, one entry per CDR3 protein. The table has some 60,000 distinct CDR3 sequences, 85% to 95% seen once. V lost 8 bases and J lost 3; bases outside the gene matches: 7. The CDR3 length is 13 residues. CDR1 MNHEY and CDR2 SMNVEV come from the germline V gene (reference sequence).

V is TRBV27 and J is TRBJ2-7, with 7 positions matching TRBD2. The receptor comes from a human donor in good health. Sequenced sample: CD8+ T cells from PBMCs. CDR3 protein: CASRLGLSYEQYF. Written as DNA, the CDR3 is TGTGCCAGCCGATTGGGACTAAGCTACGAGCAGTACTTC.